This T cell receptor beta chain was observed in a study of blood T cells in healthy people across ages (dated by TCRdb to between 2014 and 2016). Regarding the study in general: In model experiments, roughly one uniquely barcoded TCR beta cDNA molecule per two T cells was captured by template switching. Age-related changes in TCR beta repertoire diversity were measured in the study by deep sequencing normalized with unique cDNA molecular identifiers. The donors were divided into four age groups: young (average around 16 years), middle-aged (about 41), aged (about 56) and long-lived (roughly 82). Donors of different ages were randomly distributed across sequencing lanes to avoid experimental bias. Two additional independent replicas of 1 million unique cDNA reads from the same blood draw were analyzed for two donors (one aged 18 to 30 and one aged 80 or older).

V is reduced by 5 bases and J by 5 bases, leaving a spacing of 10 bases between them. Including cysteine and phenylalanine, the CDR3 has 12 amino acids. Only the CDR3 region is kept as DNA, spanning 36 bases read in frame from base 1. Via the germline V gene (reference sequence), CDR1 is DFQATT and CDR2 SNEGSKA. The receptor library was made with 5' RACE. The sample was run on an Illumina HiSeq 2500. A second PCR of about 6 to 11 cycles was run with a J-beta primer mix and a sample-barcoded 5' primer. A template-switch 5' adaptor carrying 12 random nucleotides introduced a unique molecular identifier onto each TCR beta cDNA molecule. Each sample yielded at least 3 million CDR3-containing paired-end reads. First-strand cDNA synthesis was performed from all RNA using the Mint cDNA synthesis kit, with priming by a TRBC-specific oligonucleotide. Following uracil-DNA glycosylase treatment, a first 18-cycle PCR with universal primers M1SS and BC2_uni_R was performed on all cDNA. In the authors' own workflow: For normalization, 1 million high-quality reads were randomly selected from each sample, with every read carrying a distinct molecular identifier. Reads sharing molecular identifiers were discarded rather than binned into consensus sequences. CDR3 identification, clonotype clustering and error correction used MiTCR with a Q25 quality threshold and the strictest error-elimination algorithm. A nonparametric unseen species model with Euler transformation was used to estimate a lower bound on total TCR beta diversity. The public reads were reprocessed in TCRdb via fastp at Q25 and MiXCR, keeping in-frame beta chains. Rows matching on CDR3 protein sequence are summarized as one entry with the most common DNA and genes. TCRdb's processing, not the authors' own work, is the source of the V and J calls. This sample lists roughly 500,000 distinct CDR3 sequences; approximately 25% were detected once. The ten top clones hold about 18% of the sample.

As for this clonotype: No cognate antigen has been identified for it. No much larger clonotype is one base removed from it; base qualities were not supplied.

The approximately 39 donors, aged about 6 to 100 years, were systemically healthy Caucasian individuals from Russia. Each donor gave approximately 9.3 milliliters of peripheral blood, collected into EDTA-treated Vacutainer tubes. PBMCs were isolated by Ficoll-Paque density-gradient centrifugation, with at least 7 million obtained per sample. Total RNA was extracted from PBMCs with Trizol reagent, with at least 5.5 micrograms obtained per sample. Naive CD45RAhigh/CD27high T cell percentages were measured by flow cytometry on a PBMC aliquot from every donor. Study-wide conclusions, independent of this receptor: Compared with the aged group, the long-lived group had more naive CD4+ T cells, fewer expanded clones and increased TCR diversity, a pattern suggesting age selection. Because donor CMV infection status was unknown, age-related changes in expanded clonotypes were potentially confounded. A strong correlation was found between observed TCR beta diversity and the percentage of naive T cells measured by flow cytometry. Bulk unsorted PBMC profiling prevented conclusive comparison of naive and antigen-experienced compartments. Observed TCR beta diversity per million T cells fell roughly linearly with age, and a significant reduction was already apparent by age approximately 41. Total diversity estimates from one million sequenced T cells were considered lower bounds and underestimates.

The sequence came from an older woman in good health. The sequencing input was blood. The receptor chain draws on TRBV20-1 and TRBJ2-1; the D gene cannot be named for sure. The DNA sequence is as follows: TGCAGTGCTCGACCGGTCCACAATGAGCAGTTCTTC. This sequence encodes CSARPVHNEQFF.